A single TCR beta chain is shown here with its context. Its antigen is undetermined. The data were taken from a study of cytomegalovirus exposure and HLA in healthy donors. 60 Vbeta and 13 Jbeta primers were used in PCR. The assay was immunoSEQ multiplex PCR, and TCRdb's table has in-frame clones only and misses some. The sample consists of roughly 150,000 clones, roughly 62% of them appearing once. V lost 5 bases and J lost 3, with 6 bases in between. The length of the CDR3 is 12 residues. CDR1 is MGHRA, CDR2 YSYEKL, per germline. Study conclusions and caveats: Immune exposure data for these donors was limited to CMV serostatus.

This TCR derives from a man in his sixties in good health and CMV-seronegative. The sample consisted of PBMCs. V gene TRBV4-1 combines with J gene TRBJ2-3, with D hard to call. The CDR3 here is CASSWLTDTQYF. For the CDR3, the DNA is TGCGCCAGCAGCTGGCTGACAGATACGCAGTATTTT.